This entry features one TCR beta chain sequence. Its antigen remains unidentified. Some clones are missing from TCRdb's copy, which holds only in-frame ones; the method was immunoSEQ multiplex PCR. The table includes 20,000 to 25,000 clones, roughly 94% detected once. This sample's time point: newly diagnosed, previously untreated cHL patient sample. A comparison was provided by newly diagnosed, untreated classical Hodgkin lymphoma PBMCs. These data belong to a study of PD-1 blockade in classical Hodgkin lymphoma. Study results and limitations: Relapsed/refractory patients reportedly had lower baseline diversity than newly diagnosed patients. The repertoire differences lack a defined cause, possibly disease activity or prior therapy.

Sequences were obtained from peripheral blood mononuclear cells (PBMCs). The clonotype originates from a human donor with classical Hodgkin lymphoma.

Here the CDR3 DNA reads TGTGCCAGCTCACGGACTAGCGGATACACAGATACGCAGTATTTT. Amino acids: CASSRTSGYTDTQYF. This chain connects TRBV18 to TRBJ2-3; 10 nucleotides line up with TRBD2. Trimming at V came to 4 bases and at J to 2 bases, leaving 3 bases not matched to a gene. Germline V gene lookup returns CDR1 KGHSH and CDR2 LQKENI. The CDR3 runs to 15 residues.